Below are 5 T cell receptor beta chains sequenced from a single sample in a study of blood T cell repertoires in COVID-19. Data came from immunoSEQ multiplex PCR; TCRdb stores just in-frame clones and leaves some out. The sample yields 30,000 to 45,000 clones, over 70% seen once. Sequencing used peripheral blood. These receptor sequences come from a man of 80 years or more with active or convalescent COVID-19.

The chain combines TRBV10-1 with TRBJ2-1; 8 nucleotides match TRBD2. In germline, CDR1 is WNHNN, CDR2 SYGVQD (reference sequence). The CDR3 runs 14 residues. Trimming cost V 10 bases and J 5 bases; bases outside gene matches: 10. The CDR3 DNA is TGCGCCATCGAGAGCGGGAGAAGCAACAATGAGCAGTTCTTC. This codes for CAIESGRSNNEQFF.

The chain has TRBV9 and TRBJ2-3, with 8 bases that match TRBD1. Germline assignment: CDR1 SGDLS and CDR2 YYNGEE. V was clipped by 3 bases and J by 0 bases; unmatched bases: 6. CDR3 length: 16 residues. In DNA form, the CDR3 reads TGTGCCAGCAGCGCCGGACAGGGTATAAGCACAGATACGCAGTATTTT. Encoded protein: CASSAGQGISTDTQYF.

This clone occurred a few times. The CDR3 sequence is CASSLAGTGGFLRYGYTF. The CDR3, as DNA: TGTGCCAGCAGCTTGGCCGGGACAGGGGGTTTTCTAAGATATGGCTACACCTTC. The genes are TRBV5-5 and TRBJ1-2; TRBD1 aligns across 11 bases. Germline V gene data show CDR1 as SGHKS and CDR2 as YYEKEE (reference sequence). V lost 0 bases to trimming and J lost 5 bases; unmatched junction nucleotides: 12. This CDR3 spans 18 amino acids.

V and J are TRBV24-1 and TRBJ1-5; the D is unclear. CDR1 is KGHDR and CDR2 is SFDVKD in the germline V gene. CDR3 length: 18 residues. Trimming took 3 bases from V and 7 from J, leaving 24 bases between them. CDR3 residues: CATSDLCRREHDVQPQHF. The CDR3 nucleotides read TGTGCCACCAGTGATCTCTGCCGGCGGGAACATGATGTCCAGCCCCAGCATTTT.

CDR3 sequence reads: CASSYRLLSYEQYF. In nucleotides, the CDR3 is TGTGCCAGCAGCTATAGACTATTATCCTACGAGCAGTACTTC. The chain links TRBV2 to TRBJ2-7, with D perhaps matching TRBD2 (5 bases). The V end lost 6 bases, the J end lost 1 base, and 13 bases lay between the germline ends. The CDR3 totals 14 residues. Germline CDR1 reads SNHLY; CDR2 reads FYNNEI.